Presented here are 16 T cell receptor beta chains from one specimen sequenced in a study of cytomegalovirus exposure and HLA in healthy donors. PCR involved 60 Vbeta and 13 Jbeta primers. Some clones are missing from TCRdb's copy, which holds only in-frame ones; the method was immunoSEQ multiplex PCR. The sample has about 150,000 clones; around 80% are singletons. What was sequenced was PBMCs. These receptors originate from a man younger than 45 in good health and CMV-seropositive.

V and J are TRBV30 and TRBJ1-2; the match to TRBD1 covers 7 bases. The CDR3 is 12 amino acids. Unmatched junction bases numbered 8, after V lost 5 bases and J lost 8 bases. Per germline, CDR1 GTSNPN and CDR2 SVGIG (reference sequence). DNA of the CDR3: TGTGCCTGGGGAAGACAGGGTAAAGGCTACACCTTC. It encodes CAWGRQGKGYTF.

The chain joins TRBV4-1 to TRBJ2-5, with D possibly TRBD1 on 6 matching bases. The end of the DNA fits TRBJ2-7 better, so the J call may be wrong. The CDR3 length is 16 residues. From germline, CDR1 is MGHRA and CDR2 YSYEKL. In DNA form, the CDR3 reads TGCGCCAGCAGCCAAGTTTCCGGACAGCCTACCTACGAGCAGTACTTC. Amino acid sequence: CASSQVSGQPTYEQYF.

V and J are TRBV6-5 and TRBJ2-5; tentative D call: TRBD2 (5 bases). Germline V gene data show CDR1 as MNHEY and CDR2 as SVGAGI. This CDR3 has 15 residues. Trimming took off 6 bases at V and 7 bases at J, with 21 bases between the two ends. In DNA, the CDR3 is TGTGCCAGCAGCAGCCTAGGGCAGGCCGCGGGGACCCAGTACTTC. Protein: CASSSLGQAAGTQYF.

The chain recombines TRBV28 with TRBJ1-4; possible D gene TRBD1, 5 bases. The V gene's germline CDR1 is MDHEN and CDR2 SYDVKM. Trimming took off 4 bases at V and 7 bases at J, with 13 bases between the two ends. This CDR3 is built from 14 residues. Written as DNA, the CDR3 is TGTGCCAGCAGTTCCGGGGGACGCGGTGAAAAACTGTTTTTT. Translating it yields CASSSGGRGEKLFF.

The sample holds one count of this clone. The chain has TRBV2 and TRBJ2-1, with a possible D match to TRBD2 (6 bases). Germline V gene lookup returns CDR1 SNHLY and CDR2 FYNNEI. CDR3 length equals 13 residues. V lost 6 bases, J lost 4 bases, and 10 bases lay in between. This CDR3 is CASRGGGYNEQFF. For the CDR3, the DNA is TGTGCCAGCAGGGGGGGAGGATACAATGAGCAGTTCTTC.

This sequence joins TRBV7-8 and TRBJ2-6; D ambiguous. The CDR3 runs to 15 residues. Trimming took off 3 bases at V and 1 base at J, with 7 bases between the two ends. Germline CDR1 and CDR2: SGHVS and FQNEAQ. This chain's CDR3 is CASSFLGSGANVLTF. The CDR3 DNA reads as TGTGCCAGCAGCTTCCTCGGGTCTGGGGCCAACGTCCTGACTTTC.

The CDR3 DNA is TGTGCCAGCATCTTAGGGGGGCATGGGGGGGACACTGAAGCTTTCTTT. Amino acid sequence: CASILGGHGGDTEAFF. V and J are TRBV28 and TRBJ1-1, with D possibly being TRBD1 (6 bases). The CDR3 is made up of 16 amino acids. V lost 7 bases and J 3 bases, leaving 21 bases between the germline ends. The germline V gene encodes CDR1 MDHEN and CDR2 SYDVKM.

This clone was found once. The rearrangement uses TRBV30 and TRBJ2-3; D is possibly TRBD2 (6 bases). There are 15 residues in the CDR3. Germline V gene data show CDR1 as GTSNPN and CDR2 as SVGIG (reference sequence). V lost 1 base and J lost 1, with 12 bases in between. The CDR3 sequence is CAWSAGGSGTDTQYF. The CDR3 region has the DNA TGTGCCTGGAGTGCTGGGGGGTCGGGCACAGATACGCAGTATTTT.

The genes are TRBV7-3 and TRBJ2-1; 11 bases are shared with TRBD2. Trimming cost V 5 bases and J 4 bases; bases outside gene matches: 4. Germline V gene sequence: CDR1 SGHTA, CDR2 FQGTGA. The CDR3 is made up of 15 amino acids. CDR3 amino acids: CASSPGTSGYNEQFF. CDR3 DNA sequence: TGTGCCAGCAGCCCCGGGACTAGCGGATACAATGAGCAGTTCTTC.

The genes are TRBV2 and TRBJ1-2; no clear D. Trimming took off 4 bases at V and 8 bases at J, with 8 bases between the two ends. Germline CDR1 and CDR2: SNHLY and FYNNEI. The CDR3 length is 11 residues. The chain's CDR3 is CASSAPGGYTF. In nucleotides, the CDR3 is TGTGCCAGCAGTGCCCCCGGGGGCTACACCTTC.

This chain links TRBV28 with TRBJ2-4, with 8 positions matching TRBD1. The CDR3 consists of 14 residues. CDR1 MDHEN and CDR2 SYDVKM come from the germline V gene. Trimming at V came to 3 bases and at J to 7 bases, leaving 5 bases not matched to a gene. CDR3 in amino acids: CASSLTGDWNIQYF. The CDR3 DNA follows: TGTGCCAGCAGTTTGACAGGGGACTGGAACATTCAGTACTTC. Drawing the rest from reference TRBV28 and TRBJ2-4, the complete variable domain is DVKVTQSSRYLVKRTGEKVFLECVQDMDHENMFWYRQDPGLGLRLIYFSYDVKMKEKGDIPEGYSVSREKKERFSLILESASTNQTSMYLCASSLTGDWNIQYFGAGTRLSVL.

This clone was seen just once. The chain couples TRBV11-2 to TRBJ1-1; a possible D gene is TRBD1 (6 bases). Germline loops: CDR1 SGHAT, CDR2 FQNNGV. The germline V and J ends were trimmed by 5 bases and 4 bases, with 8 bases remaining between them. The CDR3 length is 12 residues. The CDR3 spells CASSPTGTEAFF. The DNA for the CDR3 is TGTGCCAGCAGCCCGACAGGCACTGAAGCTTTCTTT.

The gene calls are TRBV28 and TRBJ2-1; maybe TRBD2 (5 bases). The CDR3 is 12 amino acids. Germline V gene sequence: CDR1 MDHEN, CDR2 SYDVKM. Trimming shortened V by 6 bases and J by 10 bases, and 13 bases separated the two germline ends. CDR3 nucleotides: TGTGCCAGCAGGGGCCCCGAGCGGGAGCAGTTCTTC. Amino acid sequence: CASRGPEREQFF.

The V and J genes are TRBV14 and TRBJ2-7, with D perhaps matching TRBD2 (7 bases). This CDR3 has 16 amino acids. Germline V gene lookup returns CDR1 SGHDN and CDR2 FVKESK. Trimming cost V 4 bases and J 0 bases, with 16 bases left between them. CDR3 nucleotides: TGTGCCAGCAGCCTAAGGGGGGGTAGGAGCTCCTACGAGCAGTACTTC. This translates into CASSLRGGRSSYEQYF.

This chain connects TRBV5-1 to TRBJ1-4; 7 nucleotides align to TRBD1. This CDR3 has 15 amino acids. The V gene end was trimmed by 4 bases and the J gene end by 8 bases; junction bases not matched to a gene: 11. Germline loops: CDR1 SGHRS, CDR2 YFSETQ. The CDR3 coding sequence is TGCGCCAGCAGCGCCAGGACAGGCACATTGGAAAAACTGTTTTTT. It is translated as CASSARTGTLEKLFF. The complete variable domain, with remaining parts taken from reference TRBV5-1 and TRBJ1-4, reads KAGVTQTPRYLIKTRGQQVTLSCSPISGHRSVSWYQQTPGQGLQFLFEYFSETQRNKGNFPGRFSGRQFSNSRSEMNVSTLELGDSALYLCASSARTGTLEKLFFGSGTQLSVL.

This chain connects TRBV7-3 to TRBJ1-1; D is possibly TRBD1 (5 bases). Trimming shortened V by 5 bases and J by 1 base, and 8 bases separated the two germline ends. Per germline, CDR1 SGHTA and CDR2 FQGTGA. CDR3 size: 13 residues. This CDR3 is CASSRQPNTEAFF. CDR3 DNA sequence: TGTGCCAGCAGCCGACAGCCGAACACTGAAGCTTTCTTT. Full variable domain (remainder filled in from reference TRBV7-3 and TRBJ1-1): GAGVSQTPSNKVTEKGKYVELRCDPISGHTALYWYRQSLGQGPEFLIYFQGTGAADDSGLPNDRFFAVRPEGSVSTLKIQRTERGDSAVYLCASSRQPNTEAFFGQGTRLTVV.